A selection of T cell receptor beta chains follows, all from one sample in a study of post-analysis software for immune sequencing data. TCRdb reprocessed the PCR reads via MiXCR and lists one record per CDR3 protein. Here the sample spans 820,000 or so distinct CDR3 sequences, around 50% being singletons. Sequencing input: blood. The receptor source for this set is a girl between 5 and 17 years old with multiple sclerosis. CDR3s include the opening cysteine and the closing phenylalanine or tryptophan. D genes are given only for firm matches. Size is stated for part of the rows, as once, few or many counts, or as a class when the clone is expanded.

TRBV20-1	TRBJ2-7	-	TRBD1	CSARILPRGQSSYEQYF	TGCAGTGCTAGGATCCTCCCGAGGGGGCAAAGCTCCTACGAGCAGTACTTC
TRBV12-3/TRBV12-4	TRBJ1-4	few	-	CASSFRTGATNEKLFF	TGTGCCAGCAGTTTCAGAACGGGTGCAACTAATGAAAAACTGTTTTTT
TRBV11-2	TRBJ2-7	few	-	CASSFTGTTYEQYF	TGTGCCAGCAGCTTTACCGGGACCACCTACGAGCAGTACTTC
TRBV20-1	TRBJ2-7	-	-	CSARKRAEYEQYF	TGCAGTGCTAGGAAGCGGGCCGAGTACGAGCAGTACTTC
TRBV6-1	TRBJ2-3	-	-	CASSRTSVKPTDTQYF	TGTGCCAGCAGTCGAACGTCGGTAAAACCCACAGATACGCAGTATTTT
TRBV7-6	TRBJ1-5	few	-	CASSPTVGQPQHF	TGTGCCAGCAGCCCCACGGTGGGCCAGCCCCAGCATTTT
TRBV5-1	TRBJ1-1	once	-	CASSLGTGINTEAFF	TGCGCCAGCAGCTTGGGTACAGGGATAAACACTGAAGCTTTCTTT
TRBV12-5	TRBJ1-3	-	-	CASGASGVRLGNTIYF	TGTGCTAGTGGGGCCTCAGGGGTCCGTCTCGGAAACACCATATATTTT
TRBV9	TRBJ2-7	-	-	CASSVAEDWVIYEQYF	TGTGCCAGCAGCGTAGCCGAGGATTGGGTAATCTACGAGCAGTACTTC
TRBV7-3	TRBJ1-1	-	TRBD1	CASSLTGVGTGANTEAFF	TGTGCCAGCAGCTTAACGGGGGTTGGGACAGGGGCGAACACTGAAGCTTTCTTT
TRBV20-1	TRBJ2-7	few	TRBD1	CSASLRDRGPVFYEQYF	TGCAGTGCTAGTCTCCGGGACAGGGGGCCGGTATTCTACGAGCAGTACTTC
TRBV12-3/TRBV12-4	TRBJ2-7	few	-	CASSLDSLWETLYEQYF	TGTGCCAGCAGTTTGGATTCGTTGTGGGAGACACTGTACGAGCAGTACTTC
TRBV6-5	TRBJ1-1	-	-	CASSYPVSSGGTEAFF	TGTGCCAGCAGTTACCCTGTGAGTTCGGGTGGAACTGAAGCTTTCTTT
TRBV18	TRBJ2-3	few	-	CASSPRGAEGPTDTQYF	TGTGCCAGCTCACCGCGAGGTGCAGAGGGGCCCACAGATACGCAGTATTTT
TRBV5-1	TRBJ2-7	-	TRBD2	CASSLDPSGRVGSYEQYF	TGCGCCAGCAGCTTGGATCCTAGCGGGAGAGTTGGCTCCTACGAGCAGTACTTC
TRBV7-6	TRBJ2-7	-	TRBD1	CASSLGTGGAPYEQYF	TGTGCCAGCAGCTTAGGCACAGGGGGCGCGCCCTACGAGCAGTACTTC
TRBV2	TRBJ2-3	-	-	CASSEARTMIDTQYF	TGTGCCAGCAGTGAAGCGCGGACGATGATCGATACGCAGTATTTT
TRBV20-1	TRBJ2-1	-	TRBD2	CSAQGLAGGNEQFF	TGCAGTGCCCAGGGACTAGCGGGAGGAAATGAGCAGTTCTTC
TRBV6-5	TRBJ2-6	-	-	CASSPLSPGANVLTF	TGTGCCAGCAGTCCCTTAAGCCCTGGGGCCAACGTCCTGACTTTC
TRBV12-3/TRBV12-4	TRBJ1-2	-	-	CASSSGHDALLHGYTF	TGTGCCAGCAGCTCCGGACACGACGCACTTCTCCATGGCTACACCTTC
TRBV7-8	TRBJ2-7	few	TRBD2	CASSSSGTNYEQYF	TGTGCCAGCAGCTCTTCCGGGACTAACTACGAGCAGTACTTC
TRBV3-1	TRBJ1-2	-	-	CASSQDKGGYTF	TGTGCCAGCAGCCAAGATAAGGGCGGCTACACCTTC
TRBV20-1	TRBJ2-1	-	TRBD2	CSASTLAVYNEQFF	TGCAGTGCTAGTACGCTAGCGGTTTACAATGAGCAGTTCTTC
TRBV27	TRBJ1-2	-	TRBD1	CASSFSGQGNGYTF	TGTGCCAGCAGTTTCTCCGGACAGGGGAATGGCTACACCTTC
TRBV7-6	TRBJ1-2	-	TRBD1	CASSPHPLQGADDYGYTF	TGTGCCAGCAGCCCCCACCCCTTACAGGGGGCAGACGACTATGGCTACACCTTC
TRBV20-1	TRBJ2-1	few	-	CSAPVSYNEQFF	TGCAGTGCCCCGGTCTCCTACAATGAGCAGTTCTTC
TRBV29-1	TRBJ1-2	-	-	CSVGDGGTHGYTF	TGCAGCGTCGGAGATGGTGGTACCCATGGCTACACCTTC
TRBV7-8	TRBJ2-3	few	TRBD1	CASSRDRGTDTQYF	TGTGCCAGCAGTCGGGACAGGGGCACAGATACGCAGTATTTT
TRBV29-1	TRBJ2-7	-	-	CSVGTSRGYEQYF	TGCAGCGTCGGGACCTCCAGGGGTTACGAGCAGTACTTC
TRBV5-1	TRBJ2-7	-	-	CASSSGAAKAYEQYF	TGCGCCAGCAGCTCTGGGGCAGCGAAGGCCTACGAGCAGTACTTC
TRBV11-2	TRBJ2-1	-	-	CVSSSGLRGRRGEQFF	TGTGTCAGCAGCTCGGGGCTCCGAGGTAGACGGGGTGAGCAGTTCTTC
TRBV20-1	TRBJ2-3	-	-	CSASATPLGAEDTQYF	TGCAGTGCTAGTGCCACTCCCCTCGGGGCCGAAGATACGCAGTATTTT
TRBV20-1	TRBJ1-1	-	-	CSATKGAPPRAFF	TGCAGTGCTACAAAAGGGGCCCCGCCGCGGGCTTTCTTT
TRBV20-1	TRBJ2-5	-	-	CSAAAAQETQYF	TGCAGTGCCGCGGCAGCTCAAGAGACCCAGTACTTC
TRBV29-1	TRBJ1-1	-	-	CSAQTGRGRNTEAFF	TGCAGCGCCCAGACGGGCAGGGGACGGAACACTGAAGCTTTCTTT
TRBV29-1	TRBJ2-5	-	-	CSVRARREETQYF	TGCAGCGTCCGGGCTAGAAGGGAAGAGACCCAGTACTTC
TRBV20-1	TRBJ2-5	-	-	CSARDFTTTQETQYF	TGCAGTGCTAGAGATTTCACGACCACCCAAGAGACCCAGTACTTC
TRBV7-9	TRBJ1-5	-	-	CASSFGSGPQHF	TGTGCCAGCAGCTTCGGGTCCGGTCCCCAGCATTTT
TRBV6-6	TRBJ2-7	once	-	CASRYSGGLYEQYF	TGTGCCAGCAGGTACTCAGGGGGGCTCTACGAGCAGTACTTC
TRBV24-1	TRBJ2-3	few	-	CATAPLGVADTQYF	TGTGCCACCGCACCCCTGGGTGTGGCAGATACGCAGTATTTT
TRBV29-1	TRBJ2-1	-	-	CSAASGRNNYNEQFF	TGCAGCGCTGCGTCAGGACGGAACAACTACAATGAGCAGTTCTTC
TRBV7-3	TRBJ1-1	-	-	CASSSQPGTEAFF	TGTGCCAGCAGCTCCCAACCAGGGACAGAAGCTTTCTTT
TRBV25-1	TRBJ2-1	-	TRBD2	CASRLAGGYEQFF	TGTGCCAGCCGACTAGCGGGAGGCTATGAGCAGTTCTTC
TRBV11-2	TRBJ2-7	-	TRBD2	CASSLRTSGEQYF	TGTGCCAGCAGCTTACGGACTAGTGGGGAGCAGTACTTC
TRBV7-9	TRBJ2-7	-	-	CASSPTGQFITQYF	TGTGCCAGCAGCCCCACAGGACAGTTTATTACCCAGTACTTC
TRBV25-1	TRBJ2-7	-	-	CASRYGQSYEQYF	TGTGCCAGCCGTTATGGGCAGTCCTACGAGCAGTACTTC
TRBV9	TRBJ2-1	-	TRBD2	CASSVVAGGPREQFF	TGTGCCAGCAGCGTAGTGGCGGGGGGGCCTCGGGAGCAGTTCTTC
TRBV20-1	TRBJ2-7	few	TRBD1	CSARDYRTGGPYEQYF	TGCAGTGCTAGAGATTACAGGACAGGGGGCCCCTACGAGCAGTACTTC
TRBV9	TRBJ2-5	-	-	CASSVGFGETQYF	TGTGCCAGCAGCGTAGGTTTTGGGGAGACCCAGTACTTC
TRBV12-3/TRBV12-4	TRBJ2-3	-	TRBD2	CASSRGLAGVADTQYF	TGTGCCAGCAGTCGGGGACTAGCGGGAGTCGCAGATACGCAGTATTTT
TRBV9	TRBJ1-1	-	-	CASSVGPQRGWETEAFF	TGTGCCAGCAGCGTAGGGCCCCAGAGGGGCTGGGAAACTGAAGCTTTCTTT
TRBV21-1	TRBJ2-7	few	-	CASHTGYEQYF	TGTGCCAGCCACACGGGGTACGAGCAGTACTTC
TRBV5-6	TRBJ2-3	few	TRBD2	CASSWRGDAYTDTQYF	TGTGCCAGCAGCTGGCGGGGGGACGCCTACACAGATACGCAGTATTTT